The present T cell receptor beta chain was sequenced within a study of blood T cells in healthy people across ages. Study results and limitations: In the absence of known donor CMV status, changes in expanded clonotypes were possibly confounded.

This clonotype was recorded a few times. Its antigen is not known. The study recruited healthy Caucasian donors from Russia who were aged roughly 6 to 90. The use of a sample-barcoded 5' primer and a J-beta primer mix characterized a second PCR of roughly 6 to 11 cycles. A 12-random-nucleotide template-switch adaptor tagged each cDNA molecule. TCRdb used MiXCR to reprocess the 5' RACE reads, holding one entry per CDR3 protein. Seen here are about 670,000 distinct CDR3 sequences, under 65% observed once, and the top ten hold about 13%. CDR3 length: 11 residues. Looked up from germline, CDR1 is MNHEY and CDR2 is SMNVEV (reference sequence).

The chain is built from TRBV27 and TRBJ2-4; D possibly corresponds to TRBD2 (6 bases). The end of the DNA aligns better with TRBJ2-7, so the J call may be wrong. This receptor was taken from a woman older than 75 in good health. Sequenced: blood. This CDR3 is CASHPGVEQYF. DNA for the CDR3: TGTGCCAGCCACCCGGGGGTCGAGCAGTACTTC.